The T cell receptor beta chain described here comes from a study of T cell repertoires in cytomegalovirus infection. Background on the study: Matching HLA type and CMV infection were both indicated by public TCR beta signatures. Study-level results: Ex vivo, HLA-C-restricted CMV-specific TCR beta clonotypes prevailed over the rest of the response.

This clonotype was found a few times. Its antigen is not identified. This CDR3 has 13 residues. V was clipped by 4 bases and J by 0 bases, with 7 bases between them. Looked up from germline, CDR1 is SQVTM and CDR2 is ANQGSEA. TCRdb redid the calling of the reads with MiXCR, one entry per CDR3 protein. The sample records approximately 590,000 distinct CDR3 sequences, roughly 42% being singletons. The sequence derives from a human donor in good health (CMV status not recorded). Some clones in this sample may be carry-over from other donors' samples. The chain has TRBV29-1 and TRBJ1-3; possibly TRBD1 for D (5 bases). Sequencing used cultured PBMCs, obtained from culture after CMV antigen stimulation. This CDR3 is CSVGQNSGNTIYF. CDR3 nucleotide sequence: TGCAGCGTTGGACAGAACTCTGGAAACACCATATATTTT.